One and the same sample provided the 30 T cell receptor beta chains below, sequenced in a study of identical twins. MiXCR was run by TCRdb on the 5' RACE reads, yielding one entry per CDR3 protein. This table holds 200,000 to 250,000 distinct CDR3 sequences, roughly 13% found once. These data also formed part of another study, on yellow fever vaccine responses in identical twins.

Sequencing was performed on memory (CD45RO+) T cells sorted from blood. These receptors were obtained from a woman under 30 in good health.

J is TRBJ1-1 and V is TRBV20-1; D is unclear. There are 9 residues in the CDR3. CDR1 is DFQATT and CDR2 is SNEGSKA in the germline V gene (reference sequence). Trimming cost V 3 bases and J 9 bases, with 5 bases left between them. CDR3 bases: TGCAGTGCTAGTTGGAAAGCTTTCTTT. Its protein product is CSASWKAFF.

The chain's CDR3 is CASSQRGVDTQYF. Written as DNA, the CDR3 is TGTGCCAGCAGCCAAAGGGGGGTGGATACGCAGTATTTT. The chain links TRBV3-1 to TRBJ2-3; D assignment may be TRBD1 or TRBD2 (6 bases each). Germline loops: CDR1 LGHDT, CDR2 YNNKEL (reference sequence). The CDR3 consists of 13 residues. V gave up 2 bases and J gave up 6 bases, with 9 bases separating them.

CDR3 in amino acids: CASSLEGGPGANVLTF. The CDR3, as DNA: TGCGCCAGCAGTTTAGAGGGGGGGCCTGGGGCCAACGTCCTGACTTTC. V usage is TRBV4-3 and J usage is TRBJ2-6, with a weak D call TRBD2 (7 bases). Germline CDR1 and CDR2: LGHNA and YSLEER. V lost 6 bases, J lost 2 bases, and 14 bases lay in between. The CDR3 covers 16 residues.

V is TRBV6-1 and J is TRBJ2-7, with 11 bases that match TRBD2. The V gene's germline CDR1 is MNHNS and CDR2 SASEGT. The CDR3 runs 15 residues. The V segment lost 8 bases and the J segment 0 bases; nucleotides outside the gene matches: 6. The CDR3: CASALAGALSYEQYF. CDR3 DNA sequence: TGTGCCAGCGCACTAGCGGGGGCCCTCTCCTACGAGCAGTACTTC.

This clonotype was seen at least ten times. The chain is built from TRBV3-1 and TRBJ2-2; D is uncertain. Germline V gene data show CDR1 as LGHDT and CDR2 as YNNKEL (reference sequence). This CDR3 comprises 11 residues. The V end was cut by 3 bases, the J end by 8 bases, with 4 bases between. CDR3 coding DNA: TGTGCCAGCAGCCATGTGGGGGAGCTGTTTTTT. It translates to CASSHVGELFF.

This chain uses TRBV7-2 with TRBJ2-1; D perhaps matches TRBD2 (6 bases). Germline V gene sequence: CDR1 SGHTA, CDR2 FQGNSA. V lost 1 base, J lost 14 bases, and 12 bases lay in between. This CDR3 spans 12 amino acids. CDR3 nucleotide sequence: TGTGCCAGCAGCTTAGTCGCGGGGCCCGAGTTCTTC. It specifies CASSLVAGPEFF. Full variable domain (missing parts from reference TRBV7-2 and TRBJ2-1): GAGVSQSPSNKVTEKGKDVELRCDPISGHTALYWYRQSLGQGLEFLIYFQGNSAPDKSGLPSDRFSAERTGGSVSTLTIQRTQQEDSAVYLCASSLVAGPEFFGPGTRLTVL.

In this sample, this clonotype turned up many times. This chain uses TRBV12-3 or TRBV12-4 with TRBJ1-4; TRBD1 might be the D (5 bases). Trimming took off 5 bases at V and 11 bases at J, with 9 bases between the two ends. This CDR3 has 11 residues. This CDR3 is CASSNRDKLFF. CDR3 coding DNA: TGTGCCAGCAGTAACCGGGACAAACTGTTTTTT.

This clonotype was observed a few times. CDR3 nucleotides: TGTGCCAAAGAGTTGGGGTTGGACACCGGGGAGCTGTTTTTT. This sequence encodes CAKELGLDTGELFF. V and J are TRBV2 and TRBJ2-2; D remains unclear. Trimming removed 10 bases from V and 3 bases from J, with 15 bases in between. This CDR3 is 14 amino acids long. CDR1 is SNHLY and CDR2 is FYNNEI in the germline V gene.

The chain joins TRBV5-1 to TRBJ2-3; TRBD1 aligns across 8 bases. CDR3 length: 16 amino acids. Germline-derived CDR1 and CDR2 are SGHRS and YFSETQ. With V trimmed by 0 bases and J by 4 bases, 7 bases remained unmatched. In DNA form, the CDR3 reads TGCGCCAGCAGCTTGGCCTCCAGGGGGCAATCAGATACGCAGTATTTT. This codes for CASSLASRGQSDTQYF.

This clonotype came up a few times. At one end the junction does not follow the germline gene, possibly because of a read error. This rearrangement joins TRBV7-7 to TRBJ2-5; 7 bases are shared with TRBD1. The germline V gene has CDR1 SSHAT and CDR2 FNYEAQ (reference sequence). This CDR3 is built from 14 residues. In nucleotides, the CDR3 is TGTGCTAGCAGTCGTGACAGGGCGGCAGAGACCCAGTACTTC. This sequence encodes CASSRDRAAETQYF.

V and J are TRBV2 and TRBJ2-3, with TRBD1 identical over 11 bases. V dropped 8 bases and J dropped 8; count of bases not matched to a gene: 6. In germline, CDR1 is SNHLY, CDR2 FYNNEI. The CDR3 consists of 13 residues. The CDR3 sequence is CASGDRGSGTQYF. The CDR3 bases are TGTGCCAGCGGGGACAGGGGGTCCGGTACGCAGTATTTT.

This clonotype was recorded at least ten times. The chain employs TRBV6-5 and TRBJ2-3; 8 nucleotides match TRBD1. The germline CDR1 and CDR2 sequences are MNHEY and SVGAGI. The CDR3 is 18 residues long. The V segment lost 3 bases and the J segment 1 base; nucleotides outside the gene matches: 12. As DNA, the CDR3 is TGTGCCAGCAGTTATAATTCTCTCCAGGGGGCGGGCACAGATACGCAGTATTTT. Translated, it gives CASSYNSLQGAGTDTQYF.

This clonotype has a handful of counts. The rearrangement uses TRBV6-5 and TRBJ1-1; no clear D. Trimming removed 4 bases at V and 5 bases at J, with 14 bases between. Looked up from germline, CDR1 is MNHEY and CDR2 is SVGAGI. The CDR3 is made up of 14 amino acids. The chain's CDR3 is CASSSTPRETEAFF. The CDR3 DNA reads TGTGCCAGCAGTTCCACCCCACGGGAAACTGAAGCTTTCTTT.

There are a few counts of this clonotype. The CDR3 here is CSVAGTGGEQYF. CDR3 sequence (DNA): TGCAGCGTAGCCGGGACAGGGGGCGAGCAGTACTTC. The V gene is TRBV29-1, the J gene TRBJ2-7; the match to TRBD1 covers 11 bases. The V gene end was trimmed by 6 bases and the J gene end by 6 bases; junction bases not matched to a gene: 4. The CDR3 runs to 12 residues. Germline CDR1 SQVTM, CDR2 ANQGSEA.

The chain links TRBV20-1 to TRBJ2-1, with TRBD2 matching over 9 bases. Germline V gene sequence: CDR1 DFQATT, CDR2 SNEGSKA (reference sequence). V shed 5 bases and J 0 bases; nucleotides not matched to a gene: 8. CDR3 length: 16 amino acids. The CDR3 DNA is TGCAGTGCTCGTGAACTAGCGGGCAACTCCTACAATGAGCAGTTCTTC. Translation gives CSARELAGNSYNEQFF.

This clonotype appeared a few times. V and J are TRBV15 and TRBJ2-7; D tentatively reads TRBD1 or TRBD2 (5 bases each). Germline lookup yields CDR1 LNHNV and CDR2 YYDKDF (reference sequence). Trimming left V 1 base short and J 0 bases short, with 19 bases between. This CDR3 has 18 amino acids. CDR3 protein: CATSRVSTLGDPSYEQYF. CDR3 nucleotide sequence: TGTGCCACCAGCAGAGTATCTACTTTGGGGGACCCCTCCTACGAGCAGTACTTC.

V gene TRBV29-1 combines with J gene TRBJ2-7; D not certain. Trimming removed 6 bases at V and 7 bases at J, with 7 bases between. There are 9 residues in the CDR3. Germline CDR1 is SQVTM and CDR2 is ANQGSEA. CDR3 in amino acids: CSVPREQYF. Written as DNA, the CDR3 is TGCAGCGTGCCAAGGGAGCAGTACTTC.

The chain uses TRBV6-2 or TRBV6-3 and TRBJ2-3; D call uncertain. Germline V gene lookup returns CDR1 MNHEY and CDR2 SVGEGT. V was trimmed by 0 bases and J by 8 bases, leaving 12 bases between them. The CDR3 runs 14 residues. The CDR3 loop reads CASSYSSVGGTQYF. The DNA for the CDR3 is TGTGCCAGCAGTTACTCGAGCGTCGGCGGTACGCAGTATTTT.

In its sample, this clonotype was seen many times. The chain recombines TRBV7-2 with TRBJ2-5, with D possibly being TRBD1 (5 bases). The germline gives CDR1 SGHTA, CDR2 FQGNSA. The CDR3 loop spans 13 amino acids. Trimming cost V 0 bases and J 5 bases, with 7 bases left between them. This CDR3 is CASSLARAETQYF. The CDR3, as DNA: TGTGCCAGCAGCTTAGCCAGGGCTGAGACCCAGTACTTC. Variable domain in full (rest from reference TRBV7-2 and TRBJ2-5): GAGVSQSPSNKVTEKGKDVELRCDPISGHTALYWYRQSLGQGLEFLIYFQGNSAPDKSGLPSDRFSAERTGGSVSTLTIQRTQQEDSAVYLCASSLARAETQYFGPGTRLLVL.

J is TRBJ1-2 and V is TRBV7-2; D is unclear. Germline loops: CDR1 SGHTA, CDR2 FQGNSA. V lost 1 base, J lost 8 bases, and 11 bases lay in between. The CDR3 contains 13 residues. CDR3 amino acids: CASSLERARGYTF. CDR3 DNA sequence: TGTGCCAGCAGCTTAGAGCGGGCGAGGGGCTACACCTTC.

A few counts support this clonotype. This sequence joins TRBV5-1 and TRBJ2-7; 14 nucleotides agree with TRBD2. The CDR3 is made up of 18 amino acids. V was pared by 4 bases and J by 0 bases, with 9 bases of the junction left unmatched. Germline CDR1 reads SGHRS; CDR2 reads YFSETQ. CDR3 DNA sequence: TGCGCCAGCAGCCAGGGACTAGCGGGAGCCCTCGACTCCTACGAGCAGTACTTC. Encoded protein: CASSQGLAGALDSYEQYF.

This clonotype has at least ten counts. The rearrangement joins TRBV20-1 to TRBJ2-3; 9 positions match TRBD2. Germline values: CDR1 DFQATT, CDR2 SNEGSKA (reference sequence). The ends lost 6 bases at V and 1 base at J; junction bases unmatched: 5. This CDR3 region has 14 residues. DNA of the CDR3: TGCAGTGCCCCCGGGACTAGCCGCACAGATACGCAGTATTTT. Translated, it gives CSAPGTSRTDTQYF.

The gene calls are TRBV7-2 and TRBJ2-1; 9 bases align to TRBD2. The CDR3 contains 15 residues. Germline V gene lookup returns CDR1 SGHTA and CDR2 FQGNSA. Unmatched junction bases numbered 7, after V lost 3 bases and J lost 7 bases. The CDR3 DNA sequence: TGTGCCAGCAGCTTGCGTAGCGGGAGAAGAAATGAGCAGTTCTTC. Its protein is CASSLRSGRRNEQFF.

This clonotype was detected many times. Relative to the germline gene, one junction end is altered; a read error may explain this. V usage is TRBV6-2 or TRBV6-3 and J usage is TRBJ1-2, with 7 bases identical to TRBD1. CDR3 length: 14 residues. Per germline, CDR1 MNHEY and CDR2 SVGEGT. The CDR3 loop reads CASSSDRLNFGYTF. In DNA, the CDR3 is TGTGCCAGCAGTTCGGACAGGCTCAACTTTGGCTACACCTTC.

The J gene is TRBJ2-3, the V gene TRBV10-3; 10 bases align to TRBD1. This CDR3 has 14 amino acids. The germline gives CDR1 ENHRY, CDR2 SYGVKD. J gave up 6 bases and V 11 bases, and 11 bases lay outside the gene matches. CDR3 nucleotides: TGTGCCGTCGAGGACAGGGGGAAGGAGGATACGCAGTATTTT. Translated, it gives CAVEDRGKEDTQYF.

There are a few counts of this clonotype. The CDR3 sequence: CSASTGGNDSPLHF. The CDR3 nucleotides read TGCAGTGCCTCGACAGGGGGCAATGATTCACCCCTCCACTTT. The chain recombines TRBV20-1 with TRBJ1-6, with TRBD1 matching 10 bases. V shed 6 bases, J shed 8 bases, and the junction held 7 bases outside the gene matches. This CDR3 contains 14 residues. Germline V gene data show CDR1 as DFQATT and CDR2 as SNEGSKA (reference sequence).

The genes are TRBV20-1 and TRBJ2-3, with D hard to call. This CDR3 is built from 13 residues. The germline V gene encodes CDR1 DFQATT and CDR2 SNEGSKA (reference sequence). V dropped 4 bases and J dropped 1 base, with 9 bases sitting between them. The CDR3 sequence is CSATGPGTDTQYF. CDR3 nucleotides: TGCAGTGCTACCGGACCAGGCACAGATACGCAGTATTTT.

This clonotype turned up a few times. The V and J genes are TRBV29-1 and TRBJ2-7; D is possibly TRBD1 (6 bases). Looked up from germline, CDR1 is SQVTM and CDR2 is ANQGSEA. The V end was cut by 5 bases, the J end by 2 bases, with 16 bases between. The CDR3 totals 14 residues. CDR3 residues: CSVFTGTTPYEQYF. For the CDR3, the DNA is TGCAGCGTTTTCACCGGGACAACGCCCTACGAGCAGTACTTC.

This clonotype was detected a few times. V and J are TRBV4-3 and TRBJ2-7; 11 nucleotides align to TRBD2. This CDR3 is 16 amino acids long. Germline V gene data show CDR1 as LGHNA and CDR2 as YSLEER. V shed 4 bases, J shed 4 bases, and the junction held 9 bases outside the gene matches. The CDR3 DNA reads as TGCGCCAGCAGCCCGCAACTAGCGGGAGCTAGATACGAGCAGTACTTC. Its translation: CASSPQLAGARYEQYF.

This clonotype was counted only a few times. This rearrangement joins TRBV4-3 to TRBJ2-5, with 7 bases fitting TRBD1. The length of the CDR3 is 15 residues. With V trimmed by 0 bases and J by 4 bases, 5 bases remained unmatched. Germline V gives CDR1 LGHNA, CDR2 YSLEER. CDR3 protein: CASSQDDRDLETQYF. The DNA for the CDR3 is TGCGCCAGCAGCCAAGATGACAGGGATTTAGAGACCCAGTACTTC.